The entry below describes one TCR beta chain. This sample stems from a study of memory CD4+ T cells and cytomegalovirus serostatus. This table comes from immunoSEQ multiplex PCR, and its TCRdb copy is limited to in-frame clones, with some not included. The sample yields approximately 42,000 clones, about 80% seen once. V shed 5 bases and J shed 3 bases, with 10 bases lying between them. This CDR3 has 13 amino acids. In germline, CDR1 is SGHTA, CDR2 FQGNSA. The sort gate was single viable CD3+CD4+CD8-CD45RO+ cells for memory CD4+ T cells. After thawing, CD4+ T cells were positively selected. Sample: memory CD4+ T cells from blood. This TCR was sampled from an adult in good health and CMV-seronegative. The chain combines TRBV7-2 with TRBJ1-1; D is unclear. Here the CDR3 DNA reads TGTGCCAGCAGCCTAAGGTGGGACACTGAAGCTTTCTTT. The encoded protein is CASSLRWDTEAFF.